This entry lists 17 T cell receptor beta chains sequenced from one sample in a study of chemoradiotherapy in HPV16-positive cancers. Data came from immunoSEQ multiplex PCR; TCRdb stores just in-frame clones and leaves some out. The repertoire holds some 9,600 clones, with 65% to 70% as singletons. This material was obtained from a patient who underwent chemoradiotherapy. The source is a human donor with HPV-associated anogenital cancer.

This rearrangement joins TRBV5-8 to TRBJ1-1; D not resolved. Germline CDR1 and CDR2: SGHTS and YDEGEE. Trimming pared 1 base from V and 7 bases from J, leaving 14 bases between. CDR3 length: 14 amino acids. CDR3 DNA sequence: TGTGCCAGCAGCTTGTATGGGGTTGTGGGTGAAGCTTTCTTT. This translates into CASSLYGVVGEAFF.

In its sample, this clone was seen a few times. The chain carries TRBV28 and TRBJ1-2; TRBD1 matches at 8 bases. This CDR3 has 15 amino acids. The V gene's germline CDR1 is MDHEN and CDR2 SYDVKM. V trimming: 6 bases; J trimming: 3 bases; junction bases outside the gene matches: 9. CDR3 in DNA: TGTGCCAGCAGCCCCAGGGGGCGTGGGGACTATGGCTACACCTTC. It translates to CASSPRGRGDYGYTF.

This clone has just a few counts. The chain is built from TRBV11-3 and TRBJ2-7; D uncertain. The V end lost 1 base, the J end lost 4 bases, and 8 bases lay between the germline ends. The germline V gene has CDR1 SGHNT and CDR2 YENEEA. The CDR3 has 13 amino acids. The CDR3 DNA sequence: TGTGCCAGCAGCTTAGTCTCCGGATACGAGCAGTACTTC. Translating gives CASSLVSGYEQYF.

CDR3 protein: CASSSPGEGSGNTIYF. CDR3 nucleotide sequence: TGTGCCAGCAGTTCCCCGGGGGAAGGCTCTGGAAACACCATATATTTT. The chain carries TRBV28 and TRBJ1-3; maybe TRBD1 (5 bases). Per the germline V gene, CDR1 is MDHEN and CDR2 is SYDVKM. V dropped 4 bases and J dropped 0 bases, with 13 bases sitting between them. The CDR3 loop spans 16 amino acids.

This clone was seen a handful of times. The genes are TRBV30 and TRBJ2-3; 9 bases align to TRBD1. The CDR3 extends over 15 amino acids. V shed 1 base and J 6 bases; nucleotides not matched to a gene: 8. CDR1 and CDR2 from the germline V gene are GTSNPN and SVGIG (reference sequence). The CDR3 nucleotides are TGTGCCTGGAGTGCGGACAGGGGAAATTCGGATACGCAGTATTTT. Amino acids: CAWSADRGNSDTQYF.

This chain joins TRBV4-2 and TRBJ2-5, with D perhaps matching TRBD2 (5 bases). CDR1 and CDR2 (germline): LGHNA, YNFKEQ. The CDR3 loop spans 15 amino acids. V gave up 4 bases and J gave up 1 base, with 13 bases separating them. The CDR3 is CASSLVREGQETQYF. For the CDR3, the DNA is TGTGCCAGCAGCCTGGTTCGAGAGGGCCAAGAGACCCAGTACTTC.

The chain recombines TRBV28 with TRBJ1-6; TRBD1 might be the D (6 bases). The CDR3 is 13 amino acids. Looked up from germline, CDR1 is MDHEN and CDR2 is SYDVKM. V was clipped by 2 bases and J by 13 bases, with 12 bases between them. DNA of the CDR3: TGTGCCAGCAGTTTAGGACAGCCTGTCCCCCTCCACTTT. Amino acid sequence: CASSLGQPVPLHF.

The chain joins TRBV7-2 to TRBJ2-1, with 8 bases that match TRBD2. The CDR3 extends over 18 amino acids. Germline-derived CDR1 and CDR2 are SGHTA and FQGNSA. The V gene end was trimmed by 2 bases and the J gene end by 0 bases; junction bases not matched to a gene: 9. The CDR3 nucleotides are TGTGCCAGCAGCTTAAGGGCGGCGGGGGGCTCCTCCTACAATGAGCAGTTCTTC. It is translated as CASSLRAAGGSSYNEQFF.

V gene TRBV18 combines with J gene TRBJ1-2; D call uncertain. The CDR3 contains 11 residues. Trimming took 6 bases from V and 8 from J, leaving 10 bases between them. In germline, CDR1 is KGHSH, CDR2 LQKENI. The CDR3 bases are TGTGCCAGCTCCGAGACGGGAGGCTACACCTTC. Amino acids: CASSETGGYTF.

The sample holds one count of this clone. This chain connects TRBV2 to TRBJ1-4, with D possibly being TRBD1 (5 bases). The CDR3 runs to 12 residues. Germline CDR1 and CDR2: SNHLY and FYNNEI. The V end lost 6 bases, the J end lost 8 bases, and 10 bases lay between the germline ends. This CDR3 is CASRGTGEKLFF. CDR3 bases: TGTGCCAGCAGGGGGACGGGAGAAAAACTGTTTTTT.

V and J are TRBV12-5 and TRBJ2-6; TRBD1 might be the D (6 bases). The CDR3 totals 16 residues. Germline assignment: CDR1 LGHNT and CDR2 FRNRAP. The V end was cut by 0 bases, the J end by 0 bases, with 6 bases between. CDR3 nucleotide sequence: TGTGCTAGTGGTTTGGTACAGGGCTCTGGGGCCAACGTCCTGACTTTC. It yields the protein CASGLVQGSGANVLTF.

DNA of the CDR3: TGTGCCAGCAGCGTAGGTACAGTTAATTCACCCCTCCACTTT. The encoded protein is CASSVGTVNSPLHF. This chain connects TRBV9 to TRBJ1-6; no clear D gene. This CDR3 contains 14 residues. Germline V gene data show CDR1 as SGDLS and CDR2 as YYNGEE. Trimming left V 0 bases short and J 6 bases short, with 7 bases between.

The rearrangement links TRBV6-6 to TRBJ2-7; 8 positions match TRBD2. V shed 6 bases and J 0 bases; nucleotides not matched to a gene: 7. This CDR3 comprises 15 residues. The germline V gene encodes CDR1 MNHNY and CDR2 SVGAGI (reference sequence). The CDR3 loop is CASSRLAQSSYEQYF. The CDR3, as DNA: TGTGCCAGCAGCCGACTAGCGCAAAGCTCCTACGAGCAGTACTTC.

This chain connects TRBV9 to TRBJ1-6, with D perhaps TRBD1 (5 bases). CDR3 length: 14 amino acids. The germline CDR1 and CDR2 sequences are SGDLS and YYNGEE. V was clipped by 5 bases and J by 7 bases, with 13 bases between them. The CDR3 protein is CASRSGTWNSPLHF. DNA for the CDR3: TGTGCCAGCAGGTCAGGGACTTGGAATTCACCCCTCCACTTT.

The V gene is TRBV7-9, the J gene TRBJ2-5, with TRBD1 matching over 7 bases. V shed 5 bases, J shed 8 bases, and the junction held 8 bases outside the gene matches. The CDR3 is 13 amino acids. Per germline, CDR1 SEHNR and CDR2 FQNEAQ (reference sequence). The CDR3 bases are TGTGCCAGCAGCGACTCAGGGGGTGAAACCCAGTACTTC. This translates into CASSDSGGETQYF. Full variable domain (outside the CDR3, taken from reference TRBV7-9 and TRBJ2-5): DTGVSQNPRHKITKRGQNVTFRCDPISEHNRLYWYRQTLGQGPEFLTYFQNEAQLEKSRLLSDRFSAERPKGSFSTLEIQRTEQGDSAMYLCASSDSGGETQYFGPGTRLLVL.

The CDR3, as DNA: TGTGCCAGCAGGCCCGGGACAGATAATTCACCCCTCCACTTT. This translates into CASRPGTDNSPLHF. The chain combines TRBV6-6 with TRBJ1-6; 7 bases map to TRBD1. Trimming at V came to 6 bases and at J to 5 bases, leaving 4 bases not matched to a gene. The germline V gene has CDR1 MNHNY and CDR2 SVGAGI (reference sequence). This CDR3 comprises 14 residues.

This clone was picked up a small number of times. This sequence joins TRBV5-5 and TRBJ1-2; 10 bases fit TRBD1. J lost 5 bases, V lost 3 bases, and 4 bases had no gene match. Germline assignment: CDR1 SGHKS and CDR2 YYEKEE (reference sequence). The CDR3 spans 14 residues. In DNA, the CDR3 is TGTGCCAGCAGCTGGGGACAGGGGCAGTATGGCTACACCTTC. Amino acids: CASSWGQGQYGYTF.